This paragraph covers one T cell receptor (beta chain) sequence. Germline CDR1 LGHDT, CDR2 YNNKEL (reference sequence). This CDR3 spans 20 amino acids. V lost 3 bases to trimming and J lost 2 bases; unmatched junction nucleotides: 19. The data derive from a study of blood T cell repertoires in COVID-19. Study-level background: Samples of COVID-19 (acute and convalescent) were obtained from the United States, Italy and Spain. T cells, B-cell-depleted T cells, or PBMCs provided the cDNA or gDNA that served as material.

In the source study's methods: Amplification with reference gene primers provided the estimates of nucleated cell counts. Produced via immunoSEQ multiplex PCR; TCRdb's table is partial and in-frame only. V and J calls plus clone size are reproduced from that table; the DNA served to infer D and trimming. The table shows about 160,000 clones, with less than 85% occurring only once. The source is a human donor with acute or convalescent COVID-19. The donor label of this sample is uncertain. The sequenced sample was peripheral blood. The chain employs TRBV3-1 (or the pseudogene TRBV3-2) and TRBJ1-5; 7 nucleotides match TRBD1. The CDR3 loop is CASSQTLPGQTINGNQPQHF. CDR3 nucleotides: TGTGCCAGCAGCCAGACCCTACCGGGACAGACAATAAATGGCAATCAGCCCCAGCATTTT.